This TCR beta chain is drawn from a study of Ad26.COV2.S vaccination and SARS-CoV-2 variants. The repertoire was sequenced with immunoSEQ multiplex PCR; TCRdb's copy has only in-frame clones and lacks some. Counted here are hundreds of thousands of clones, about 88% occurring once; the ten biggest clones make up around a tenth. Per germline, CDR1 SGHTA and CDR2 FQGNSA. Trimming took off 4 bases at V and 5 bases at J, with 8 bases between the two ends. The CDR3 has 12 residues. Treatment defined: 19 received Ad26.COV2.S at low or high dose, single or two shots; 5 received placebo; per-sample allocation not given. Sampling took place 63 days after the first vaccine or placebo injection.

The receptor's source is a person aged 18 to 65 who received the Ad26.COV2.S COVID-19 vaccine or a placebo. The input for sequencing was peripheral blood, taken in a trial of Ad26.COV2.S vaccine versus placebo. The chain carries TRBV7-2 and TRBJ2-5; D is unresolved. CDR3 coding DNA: TGTGCCAGCAGCTCCCACAAGGAGACCCAGTACTTC. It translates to CASSSHKETQYF.